This T cell receptor (beta chain) was observed in a study of OX40 agonist ivuxolimab in advanced cancers. General study points: Clonal expansion was seen in CD4+ and CD8+ blood T cells by week 6 at 0.1 to 3.0 mg/kg.

Germline V gene data show CDR1 as SGHTA and CDR2 as FQGTGA. Between the trimmed V and J ends, which lost 1 base and 5 bases, there was a span of 11 bases. This CDR3 contains 14 residues. The table came from immunoSEQ multiplex PCR; TCRdb's copy has only in-frame clones and leaves some out. The sample includes tens of thousands of clones, 80% to 90% of them seen just once. Details on this clone: Its antigen is not known.

The sample consisted of CD4+ or CD8+ T cells sorted from blood, taken in a trial of the OX40 agonist ivuxolimab. The chain is built from TRBV7-3 and TRBJ2-5; D might be TRBD1 (5 bases). This receptor was obtained from an adult with an advanced solid tumor such as melanoma, head and neck, liver or kidney cancer. CDR3 protein: CASSLKGLGETQYF. CDR3 DNA: TGTGCCAGCAGCTTAAAGGGGCTAGGGGAGACCCAGTACTTC.